This T cell receptor (beta chain) was captured in a study of blood T cells in healthy people across ages. The CDR3 contains 19 residues. Germline CDR1 is SGHRS and CDR2 is YFSETQ. Trimming shortened V by 4 bases and J by 3 bases, and 26 bases separated the two germline ends. The authors ran a second PCR of about 7 to 12 cycles using a sample-barcoded 5' primer and a J-beta primer mix. TCRdb re-analysed the 5' RACE reads in MiXCR, keeping a single row per CDR3 protein. There are around 1,600,000 distinct CDR3 sequences in the sample; 42% occur only once, and about 4% lies in the top ten. This clonotype is a singleton in its sample.

This clonotype was sampled from a woman between 18 and 29 years old in good health. The V call is TRBV5-1, the J call TRBJ2-1, with D possibly being TRBD1 (6 bases). Sequencing input: blood. The DNA of the CDR3 is TGCGCCAGCAGCCCGCGCGCCCAGGGGTCATCCTATATCTACAATGAGCAGTTCTTC. Protein product: CASSPRAQGSSYIYNEQFF. Using reference TRBV5-1 and TRBJ2-1 for the parts outside the CDR3, the full variable domain is KAGVTQTPRYLIKTRGQQVTLSCSPISGHRSVSWYQQTPGQGLQFLFEYFSETQRNKGNFPGRFSGRQFSNSRSEMNVSTLELGDSALYLCASSPRAQGSSYIYNEQFFGPGTRLTVL.